Listed below are T cell receptor beta chains from one sample, sequenced in a study of T cells in Graves' hyperthyroidism and ophthalmopathy. Each CDR3 protein gets one entry after TCRdb re-called the multiplex PCR reads with MiXCR. The table lists roughly 840,000 distinct CDR3 sequences, roughly 37% of them singletons. Sequenced material: blood. The receptors were gathered from a man younger than 30 with Graves' hyperthyroidism. CDR3s include the opening cysteine and the closing phenylalanine or tryptophan. Each record gives: clone size, J gene, V gene, D gene, CDR3 protein, CDR3 DNA. The D gene is left open where the match is weak. The listing skips clone size in some rows; elsewhere it reads once, few, many or a size class.

. | TRBJ1-5 | TRBV19 | . | CAWSVEGDQPQHF | TGTGCCTGGAGTGTTGAAGGGGATCAGCCCCAGCATTTT
few | TRBJ2-7 | TRBV29-1 | . | CSVEDRAGVDEQYF | TGCAGCGTTGAAGATCGGGCAGGGGTTGACGAGCAGTACTTC
. | TRBJ2-5 | TRBV9 | TRBD1 | CAGSAGTGAWETQYF | TGTGCCGGCAGCGCGGGGACAGGGGCGTGGGAGACCCAGTACTTC
few | TRBJ1-1 | TRBV5-1 | TRBD1 | CASRLGQVNTEAFF | TGCGCCAGCAGACTGGGACAGGTGAACACTGAAGCTTTCTTT
. | TRBJ2-5 | TRBV6-2/TRBV6-3 | . | CASSTIAEGWETQYF | TGTGCCAGCAGTACCATAGCGGAAGGGTGGGAGACCCAGTACTTC
few | TRBJ2-6 | TRBV4-3 | TRBD1 | CASSHPRDRQAGANVLTF | TGCGCCAGCAGCCACCCCCGGGACAGGCAGGCTGGGGCCAACGTCCTGACTTTC
many | TRBJ1-5 | TRBV12-3/TRBV12-4 | . | CASSPQTREVNQPQHF | TGTGCCAGCAGTCCCCAAACCAGGGAGGTCAATCAGCCCCAGCATTTT
. | TRBJ1-1 | TRBV5-1 | . | CASNMGHQNTEAFF | TGCGCCAGCAACATGGGTCACCAGAATACTGAAGCTTTCTTT
many | TRBJ2-7 | TRBV2 | . | CATTGPQYEQYF | TGTGCCACGACCGGGCCTCAATACGAGCAGTACTTC
. | TRBJ2-6 | TRBV7-2 | . | CASSSRQVGSSGANVLTF | TGTGCCAGCAGCTCGAGACAGGTCGGGAGCTCTGGGGCCAACGTCCTGACTTTC
many | TRBJ1-6 | TRBV7-2 | . | CASSLGGTRDSPLHF | TGTGCCAGCAGCTTAGGGGGGACCAGGGATTCACCCCTCCACTTT
many | TRBJ2-2 | TRBV2 | . | CASSEGVGELFF | TGTGCCAGCAGTGAAGGAGTCGGGGAGCTGTTTTTT
. | TRBJ2-5 | TRBV7-9 | . | CASSLSGVTQYF | TGTGCCAGCAGCCTCTCGGGGGTGACCCAGTACTTC
. | TRBJ2-7 | TRBV7-2 | TRBD2 | CASSQDLGAGVTYEQYF | TGTGCCAGCAGCCAGGATCTTGGGGCGGGGGTTACTTACGAGCAGTACTTC
. | TRBJ1-1 | TRBV6-5 | . | CASSGGNRNEAFF | TGTGCCAGCAGTGGAGGAAACAGGAATGAAGCTTTCTTT
. | TRBJ2-7 | TRBV7-3 | TRBD2 | CASSPRGGRVDEQYF | TGTGCCAGCTCCCCTCGGGGCGGGAGGGTGGACGAGCAGTACTTC
many | TRBJ2-7 | TRBV19 | . | CASSQGISYEQYF | TGTGCCAGTAGCCAGGGTATCTCCTACGAGCAGTACTTC
. | TRBJ1-1 | TRBV10-3 | . | CASSHEGPMNTEAFF | TGTGCCAGCAGCCACGAGGGCCCCATGAACACTGAAGCTTTCTTT
few | TRBJ1-1 | TRBV5-1 | . | CASSLLQGLDTEAFF | TGCGCCAGCAGCTTGCTTCAGGGTTTAGACACTGAAGCTTTCTTT
many | TRBJ2-6 | TRBV9 | . | CASSRITVASGANVLTF | TGTGCCAGCAGCCGTATAACTGTCGCCTCTGGGGCCAACGTCCTGACTTTC
once | TRBJ2-7 | TRBV5-1 | . | CASSPGTDDYYEQYF | TGCGCCAGCAGCCCCGGGACCGACGATTACTACGAGCAGTACTTC
few | TRBJ1-5 | TRBV2 | TRBD1 | CASSETGQGAWGGSNQPQHF | TGTGCCAGCAGTGAAACGGGACAGGGGGCGTGGGGAGGTAGCAATCAGCCCCAGCATTTT
. | TRBJ1-3 | TRBV29-1 | . | CSITGNTIYF | TGCAGCATAACAGGGAACACCATATATTTT
. | TRBJ2-7 | TRBV9 | . | CASSPGQATIRGSEQYF | TGTGCCAGCAGCCCCGGCCAGGCCACAATTCGGGGGTCCGAGCAGTACTTC
. | TRBJ2-5 | TRBV11-2 | TRBD2 | CASSWGLAGVKETQYF | TGTGCCAGCAGTTGGGGACTAGCGGGAGTGAAGGAGACCCAGTACTTC
. | TRBJ1-6 | TRBV14 | . | CASSHLITTNSPLHF | TGTGCCAGCAGCCACCTTATAACCACCAATTCACCCCTCCACTTT
. | TRBJ1-2 | TRBV29-1 | . | CSSQDRWGYTF | TGCAGCAGCCAGGACCGGTGGGGCTACACCTTC
. | TRBJ2-2 | TRBV7-2 | TRBD1 | CASSSDRGHFANTGELFF | TGTGCCAGCAGCTCGGACAGGGGCCATTTTGCGAACACCGGGGAGCTGTTTTTT
. | TRBJ2-7 | TRBV11-2 | TRBD1 | CASSDLRDRAHEQYF | TGTGCCAGCAGCGACCTCCGGGACAGGGCCCACGAGCAGTACTTC
many | TRBJ1-2 | TRBV11-3 | . | CASSSRGGEHHGYTF | TGTGCCAGCAGCTCTCGTGGAGGGGAGCACCATGGCTACACCTTC
. | TRBJ1-1 | TRBV9 | . | CANSVGGANTEAFF | TGTGCCAACAGCGTGGGAGGGGCGAACACTGAAGCTTTCTTT
. | TRBJ1-6 | TRBV9 | TRBD1 | CASSVRPGGDSNSPLHF | TGTGCCAGCAGCGTCCGGCCAGGGGGCGACTCTAATTCACCCCTCCACTTT
. | TRBJ2-5 | TRBV7-2 | . | CASSSTGATETQYF | TGTGCCAGCAGCTCGACGGGGGCCACGGAGACCCAGTACTTC
few | TRBJ2-5 | TRBV20-1 | . | CSARDPAPPKETQYF | TGCAGTGCTAGAGATCCAGCTCCCCCGAAGGAGACCCAGTACTTC
. | TRBJ1-5 | TRBV24-1 | . | CATAGGGNQPQHF | TGTGCCACCGCCGGGGGTGGCAATCAGCCCCAGCATTTT
many | TRBJ2-5 | TRBV7-9 | TRBD1 | CASSLGAGGRETQYF | TGTGCCAGCAGCTTAGGGGCAGGGGGTAGGGAGACCCAGTACTTC
. | TRBJ2-5 | TRBV7-9 | . | CASSSAEGPYQETQYF | TGTGCCAGCAGCTCTGCGGAGGGGCCTTACCAAGAGACCCAGTACTTC
. | TRBJ2-7 | TRBV4-1 | . | CASSQGSTSSYEQYF | TGCGCCAGCAGCCAAGGATCGACCAGCTCCTACGAGCAGTACTTC
. | TRBJ1-1 | TRBV29-1 | . | CSFGGITEAFF | TGCAGTTTTGGGGGCATTACTGAAGCTTTCTTT
. | TRBJ2-7 | TRBV7-6 | . | CASSTGASLYF | TGTGCCAGCAGCACCGGGGCTAGTCTATACTTC